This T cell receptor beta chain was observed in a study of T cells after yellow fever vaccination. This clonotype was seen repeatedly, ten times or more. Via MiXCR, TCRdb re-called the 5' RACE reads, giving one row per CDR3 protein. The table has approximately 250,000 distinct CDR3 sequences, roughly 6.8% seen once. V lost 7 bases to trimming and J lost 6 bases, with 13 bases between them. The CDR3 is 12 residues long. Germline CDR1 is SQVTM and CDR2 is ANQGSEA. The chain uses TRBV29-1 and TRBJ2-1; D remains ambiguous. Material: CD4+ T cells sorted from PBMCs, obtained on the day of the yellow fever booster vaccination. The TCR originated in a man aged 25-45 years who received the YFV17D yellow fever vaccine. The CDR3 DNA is TGCAGCGCCGGCCTTAAGGCCAATGAGCAGTTCTTC. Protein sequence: CSAGLKANEQFF.